This T cell receptor beta chain is drawn from a study of cytomegalovirus exposure and HLA in healthy donors. Study details: As an earlier analysis found, around 170 million T cells yielded about 120 million unique TCR beta sequences.

The primer mix had 60 Vbeta and 13 Jbeta primers. As processed by the authors: About 10 million of about 80 million unique TCR beta chains were shared, per a later count. The method was immunoSEQ multiplex PCR; TCRdb's version includes in-frame clones alone and lacks a portion of them. From that table come the V and J calls and clone size; the DNA was used to work out D and trimming. The sample contains 60,000 to 70,000 clones, more than 60% of which appear only once. Details on this clone: The germline gene is not matched at one end of the junction; a read error may be the cause.

The CDR3 totals 16 residues. From germline, CDR1 is SEHNR and CDR2 FQNEAQ (reference sequence). Sequenced: PBMCs. J is TRBJ1-1 and V is TRBV7-9, with D unclear. The clonotype comes from a woman aged 25-40 years in good health and CMV-seronegative. CDR3 loop: CTSSFRVQLEHTEAFF. In nucleotides, the CDR3 is TGTACCAGCAGCTTCAGAGTGCAGTTGGAGCACACTGAAGCTTTCTTT.